This T cell receptor (beta chain) was sequenced for a study of shared clonotypes between healthy human individuals. CDR1 and CDR2 (germline): MGHRA, YSYEKL. The V gene lost 0 bases and the J gene lost 14 bases, with 19 bases spanning the gap. The CDR3 has 14 residues. Findings and caveats of the study: Rarefaction analysis demonstrated incomplete sorted-subset sequencing notwithstanding large depth. Generally, estimated richness proved larger in naive subsets than it did in memory subsets. When compared with the clonotypes that were shared by all four sorted-subset donors, the non-shared clonotypes turned out to have lower generation probabilities.

Running of the assay took place at deep level. Generated by immunoSEQ multiplex PCR, the TCRdb table keeps only in-frame clones and is missing some. The table lists some 2 million clones, approximately 94% of them singletons. It was CD45RO-negative cells, positively selected for CCR7, that made up naive CD8 cells, with terminally differentiated effector memory CD45RA+ cells excluded. Notes on this clone: Its antigen is not identified.

The rearrangement links TRBV4-1 to TRBJ1-2, with D perhaps matching TRBD1 (5 bases). The sample was naive CD8+ T cells sorted from blood. The TCR comes from a man aged 18 to 30 in good health. CDR3 DNA: TGCGCCAGCAGCCAAGATTCAGCCAGGGTAGGATTAACCTTC. Translated, it gives CASSQDSARVGLTF.